This TCR beta chain was profiled in a study of shared clonotypes between healthy human individuals. As regards this clone: Its specificity is unknown.

Study conclusions and caveats: The study sampled only blood, and tissue repertoires likely differ. The four-donor shared clonotypes exceeded non-shared clonotypes in generation probability, with non-shared ones scoring lower.

Looked up from germline, CDR1 is SGHTA and CDR2 is FQGNSA. CDR3 length: 15 amino acids. V was shortened by 7 bases and J by 2 bases, with 18 bases between the two germline ends. Replicate sorted-subset PCRs were loaded with around 220 ng DNA, 30,000 to 35,000 T cell genomes. Authors' data handling: Junction-only sequences without quality scores were provided by ImmunoSEQ, so filtering was different. Clones were sequenced by immunoSEQ multiplex PCR, and TCRdb holds only the in-frame ones, with some missing. From that table come the V and J calls and clone size; the DNA was used to work out D and trimming. The data show over a million clones, with 95% to 99% seen just once and approximately 0.44% held by the top ten.

This clonotype originated in a man aged 30 to 39 in good health. Sequencing was performed on naive CD4+ T cells sorted from blood. The subset is: CD45RA+ positively selected. The chain combines TRBV7-2 with TRBJ2-7; no firm D call. The CDR3, as DNA: TGTGCCAGCATACAAACCCCCGCCGGGCCCTACGAGCAGTACTTC. Amino acids: CASIQTPAGPYEQYF.